A single sample gave rise to the 17 T cell receptor beta chains below, sequenced in a study of Tregs in tolerant kidney transplant recipients. The table came from immunoSEQ multiplex PCR; TCRdb's copy has only in-frame clones and leaves some out. The sample has just under 65,000 clones, 95% to 98% seen once. The starting material was Tregs from blood, obtained before the transplant. These receptor sequences come from a human donor who received a combined kidney and bone marrow transplant.

This chain joins TRBV18 and TRBJ1-1; 7 bases match TRBD1. Germline V gives CDR1 KGHSH, CDR2 LQKENI. Germline trimming cut 3 bases from V and 11 bases from J; bases unmatched to any gene: 9. The CDR3 extends over 13 amino acids. The CDR3, as DNA: TGTGCCAGCTCACCTTCGACAGGGTCGTACGCTTTCTTT. As protein: CASSPSTGSYAFF.

The chain employs TRBV27 and TRBJ1-1; perhaps TRBD1 as D (5 bases). The V gene's germline CDR1 is MNHEY and CDR2 SMNVEV (reference sequence). There are 14 residues in the CDR3. V was clipped by 8 bases and J by 0 bases, with 13 bases between them. CDR3 coding DNA: TGTGCCAGCTGGGAGGGGCCCATGAACACTGAAGCTTTCTTT. It translates to CASWEGPMNTEAFF.

The rearrangement links TRBV18 to TRBJ2-7; 9 bases match TRBD1. The trim removed 4 bases at V and 7 bases at J, leaving 8 bases unmatched. The CDR3 sequence is 14 residues long. Germline-derived CDR1 and CDR2 are KGHSH and LQKENI. The CDR3 loop is CASSLGQGRGEQYF. The CDR3 nucleotides are TGTGCCAGCTCACTAGGACAGGGGCGGGGAGAGCAGTACTTC.

The chain links TRBV11-3 to TRBJ2-5; tentatively, D is TRBD2 (5 bases). Trimming pared 5 bases from V and 4 bases from J, leaving 11 bases between. CDR1 and CDR2 from the germline V gene are SGHNT and YENEEA. This CDR3 is 13 amino acids long. The CDR3 spells CASSTSGGETQYF. CDR3 coding DNA: TGTGCCAGCAGCACAAGCGGCGGAGAGACCCAGTACTTC.

The V call is TRBV5-4, the J call TRBJ1-4; TRBD1 might be the D (5 bases). The V gene lost 2 bases and the J gene lost 0 bases, with 20 bases spanning the gap. The CDR3 runs to 19 residues. Germline loops: CDR1 SGHNT, CDR2 YYREEE (reference sequence). Here the CDR3 DNA reads TGTGCCAGCAGCTTCTCCGGGGGTTGGGGCAGCCCAACTAATGAAAAACTGTTTTTT. Translation gives CASSFSGGWGSPTNEKLFF. Complete variable domain (other parts from reference TRBV5-4 and TRBJ1-4): ETGVTQSPTHLIKTRGQQVTLRCSSQSGHNTVSWYQQALGQGPQFIFQYYREEENGRGNFPPRFSGLQFPNYSSELNVNALELDDSALYLCASSFSGGWGSPTNEKLFFGSGTQLSVL.

The chain is built from TRBV28 and TRBJ2-4, with a weak D call TRBD2 (7 bases). The V gene lost 6 bases and the J gene lost 0 bases, with 21 bases spanning the gap. The germline gives CDR1 MDHEN, CDR2 SYDVKM. The CDR3 has 18 residues. CDR3 region: CASRLVAGAIAAKNIQYF. CDR3 sequence (DNA): TGTGCCAGCAGGTTGGTTGCGGGGGCCATAGCAGCCAAAAACATTCAGTACTTC.

The chain is built from TRBV15 and TRBJ2-5; 7 nucleotides match TRBD1. J was trimmed by 5 bases and V by 0 bases; bases with no gene match: 12. Germline CDR1 is LNHNV and CDR2 is YYDKDF (reference sequence). The CDR3 loop spans 17 amino acids. CDR3 sequence: CATSRDRTTGQVETQYF. CDR3 DNA: TGTGCCACCAGCAGAGACCGAACGACAGGGCAGGTCGAGACCCAGTACTTC.

The V gene is TRBV19, the J gene TRBJ2-7; tentatively, D is TRBD2 (6 bases). Germline assignment: CDR1 LNHDA and CDR2 SQIVND (reference sequence). CDR3 length equals 14 residues. V lost 8 bases and J lost 4, with 18 bases in between. This CDR3 is CASSPGLEGYEQYF. Written as DNA, the CDR3 is TGTGCCAGTTCCCCTGGACTGGAGGGTTACGAGCAGTACTTC.

J is TRBJ1-6 and V is TRBV15; 7 bases line up with TRBD1. Trimming cost V 1 base and J 9 bases; bases outside gene matches: 6. The CDR3 totals 15 residues. Germline V gene data show CDR1 as LNHNV and CDR2 as YYDKDF (reference sequence). CDR3 DNA sequence: TGTGCCACCAGCAGAGGACAGGGATCGAGTTCACCCCTCCACTTT. Translating gives CATSRGQGSSSPLHF.

The chain uses TRBV7-7 and TRBJ1-2, with a possible D match to TRBD1 (6 bases). The germline V and J ends were trimmed by 5 bases and 3 bases, with 16 bases remaining between them. This CDR3 is built from 15 residues. Germline CDR1 reads SSHAT; CDR2 reads FNYEAQ (reference sequence). In DNA form, the CDR3 reads TGTGCCAGCAGCACGGGACACAGTAAGGACTATGGCTACACCTTC. The encoded protein is CASSTGHSKDYGYTF.

The J gene is TRBJ2-5, the V gene TRBV29-1, with D possibly matching TRBD1 (6 bases). Trimming cost V 6 bases and J 4 bases, with 15 bases left between them. The CDR3 has 13 residues. Germline CDR1 is SQVTM and CDR2 is ANQGSEA. The CDR3 sequence is CSVADSGAETQYF. CDR3 in DNA: TGCAGCGTCGCTGACTCAGGGGCAGAGACCCAGTACTTC.

This clone appeared a single time. The genes are TRBV29-1 and TRBJ1-1, with D maybe TRBD1 (6 bases). Trimming took off 3 bases at V and 7 bases at J, with 18 bases between the two ends. This CDR3 contains 14 residues. Germline V CDR1 and CDR2: SQVTM, ANQGSEA. The chain's CDR3 is CSVEGSRGGFEAFF. CDR3 bases: TGCAGCGTTGAGGGGTCCAGGGGCGGGTTTGAAGCTTTCTTT.

This sequence joins TRBV7-2 and TRBJ1-5; 8 positions match TRBD1. V shed 5 bases and J 2 bases; nucleotides not matched to a gene: 5. CDR3 length equals 15 residues. Germline assignment: CDR1 SGHTA and CDR2 FQGNSA. CDR3 sequence: CASSRVGQGNQPQHF. CDR3 bases: TGTGCCAGCAGCCGGGTGGGACAGGGCAATCAGCCCCAGCATTTT.

V and J are TRBV4-2 and TRBJ1-2; 10 bases match TRBD1. The germline V gene encodes CDR1 LGHNA and CDR2 YNFKEQ. V dropped 4 bases and J dropped 8; count of bases not matched to a gene: 1. The CDR3 length is 12 residues. The CDR3 DNA reads as TGTGCCAGCAGCCTGGACAGGGGGGGCTACACCTTC. Residues: CASSLDRGGYTF.

The genes are TRBV5-1 and TRBJ2-7; 9 bases are a match to TRBD2. The V gene end was trimmed by 0 bases and the J gene end by 4 bases; junction bases not matched to a gene: 5. This CDR3 has 15 amino acids. CDR1 SGHRS and CDR2 YFSETQ come from the germline V gene. The CDR3 coding sequence is TGCGCCAGCAGCTTGGATCTAGCGGGATGGTACGAGCAGTACTTC. As protein: CASSLDLAGWYEQYF.

The chain is built from TRBV7-9 and TRBJ1-3; TRBD1 might be the D (5 bases). The ends were cut back, 3 bases at V and 0 bases at J, with 9 bases in the middle. Germline assignment: CDR1 SEHNR and CDR2 FQNEAQ (reference sequence). The CDR3 runs to 15 residues. The CDR3 protein is CASSFGGGSGNTIYF. DNA of the CDR3: TGTGCCAGCAGCTTTGGGGGAGGCTCTGGAAACACCATATATTTT.

The gene calls are TRBV10-1 and TRBJ2-7; maybe TRBD2 (6 bases). The V gene lost 10 bases and the J gene lost 1 base, with 14 bases spanning the gap. The CDR3 extends over 13 amino acids. CDR1 is WNHNN, CDR2 SYGVQD, per germline (reference sequence). CDR3 protein: CATGTPLSYEQYF. Here the CDR3 DNA reads TGCGCCACCGGGACTCCCCTTTCCTACGAGCAGTACTTC.